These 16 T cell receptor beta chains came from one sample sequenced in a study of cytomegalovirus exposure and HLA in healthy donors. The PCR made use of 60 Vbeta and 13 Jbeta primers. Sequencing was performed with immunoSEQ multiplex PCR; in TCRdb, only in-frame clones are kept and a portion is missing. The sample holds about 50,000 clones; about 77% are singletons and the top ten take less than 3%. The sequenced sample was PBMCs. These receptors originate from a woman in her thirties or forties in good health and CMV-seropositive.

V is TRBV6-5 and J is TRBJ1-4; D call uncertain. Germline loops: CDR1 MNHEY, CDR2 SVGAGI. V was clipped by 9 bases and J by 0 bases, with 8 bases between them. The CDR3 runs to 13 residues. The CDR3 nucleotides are TGTGCCAGGACGGGAGCAACTAATGAAAAACTGTTTTTT. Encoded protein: CARTGATNEKLFF.

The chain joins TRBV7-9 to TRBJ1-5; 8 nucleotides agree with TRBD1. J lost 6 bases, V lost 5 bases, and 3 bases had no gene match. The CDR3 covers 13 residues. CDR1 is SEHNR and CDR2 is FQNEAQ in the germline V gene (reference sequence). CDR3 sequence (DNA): TGTGCCAGCAGCCCGACAGGGGCTCAGCCCCAGCATTTT. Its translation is CASSPTGAQPQHF.

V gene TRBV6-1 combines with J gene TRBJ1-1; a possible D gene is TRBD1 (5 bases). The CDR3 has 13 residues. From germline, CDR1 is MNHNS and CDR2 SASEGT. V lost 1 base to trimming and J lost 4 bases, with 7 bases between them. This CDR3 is CASSEGGGTEAFF. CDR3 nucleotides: TGTGCCAGCAGTGAAGGGGGGGGCACTGAAGCTTTCTTT.

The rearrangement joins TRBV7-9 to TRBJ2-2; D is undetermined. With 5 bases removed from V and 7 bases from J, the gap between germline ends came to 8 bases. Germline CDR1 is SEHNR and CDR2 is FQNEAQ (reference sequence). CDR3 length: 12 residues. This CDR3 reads CASSVQDGELFF. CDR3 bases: TGTGCCAGCAGCGTACAAGACGGGGAGCTGTTTTTT.

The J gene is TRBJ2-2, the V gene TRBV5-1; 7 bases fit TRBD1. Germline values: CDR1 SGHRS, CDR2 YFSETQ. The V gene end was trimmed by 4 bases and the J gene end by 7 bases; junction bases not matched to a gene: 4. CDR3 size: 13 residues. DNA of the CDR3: TGCGCCAGCAGCACCGACAGGGTCGGGGAGCTGTTTTTT. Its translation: CASSTDRVGELFF. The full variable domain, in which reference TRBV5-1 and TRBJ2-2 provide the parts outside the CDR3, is KAGVTQTPRYLIKTRGQQVTLSCSPISGHRSVSWYQQTPGQGLQFLFEYFSETQRNKGNFPGRFSGRQFSNSRSEMNVSTLELGDSALYLCASSTDRVGELFFGEGSRLTVL.

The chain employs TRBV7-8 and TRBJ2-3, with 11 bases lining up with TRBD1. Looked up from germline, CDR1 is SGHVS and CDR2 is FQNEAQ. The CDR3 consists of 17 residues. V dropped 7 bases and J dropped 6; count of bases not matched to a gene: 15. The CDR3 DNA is TGTGCCAGCAACAAACACCCGGGACAGGGGGAGGGGGATACGCAGTATTTT. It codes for CASNKHPGQGEGDTQYF.

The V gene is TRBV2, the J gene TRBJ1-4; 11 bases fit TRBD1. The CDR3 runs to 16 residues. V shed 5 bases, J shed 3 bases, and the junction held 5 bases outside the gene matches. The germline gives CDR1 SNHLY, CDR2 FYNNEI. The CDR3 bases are TGTGCCAGCAGTTATGGGACAGGGGGAGCTAATGAAAAACTGTTTTTT. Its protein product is CASSYGTGGANEKLFF.

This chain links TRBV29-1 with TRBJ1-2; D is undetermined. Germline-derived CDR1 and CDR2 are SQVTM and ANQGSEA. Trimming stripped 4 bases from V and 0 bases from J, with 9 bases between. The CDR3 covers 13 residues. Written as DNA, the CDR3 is TGCAGCGTTGGGGTTGACACTAACTATGGCTACACCTTC. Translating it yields CSVGVDTNYGYTF.

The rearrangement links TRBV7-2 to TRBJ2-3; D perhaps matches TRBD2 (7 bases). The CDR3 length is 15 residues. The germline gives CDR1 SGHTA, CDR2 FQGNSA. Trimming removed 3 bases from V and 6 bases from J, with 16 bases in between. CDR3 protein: CASSFWGGLADTQYF. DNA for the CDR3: TGTGCCAGCAGCTTTTGGGGGGGCTTGGCTGATACGCAGTATTTT.

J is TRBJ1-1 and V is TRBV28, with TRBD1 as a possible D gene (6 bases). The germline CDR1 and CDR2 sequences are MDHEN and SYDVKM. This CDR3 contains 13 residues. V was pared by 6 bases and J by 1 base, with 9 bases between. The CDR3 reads CASRLTGNTEAFF. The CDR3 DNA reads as TGTGCCAGCAGGCTGACAGGGAACACTGAAGCTTTCTTT.

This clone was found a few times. Here the CDR3 DNA reads TGCGCCAGCACCTCAGGGGAGCGGGAGACCCAGTACTTC. As protein: CASTSGERETQYF. J is TRBJ2-5 and V is TRBV5-1, with D maybe TRBD1 (6 bases). The CDR3 totals 13 residues. CDR1 is SGHRS and CDR2 is YFSETQ in the germline V gene. V lost 6 bases and J 5 bases, leaving 14 bases between the germline ends.

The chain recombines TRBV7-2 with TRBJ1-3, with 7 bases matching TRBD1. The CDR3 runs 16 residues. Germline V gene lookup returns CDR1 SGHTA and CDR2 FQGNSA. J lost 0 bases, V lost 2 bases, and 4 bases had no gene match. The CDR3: CASSLQGVASGNTIYF. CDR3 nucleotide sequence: TGTGCCAGCAGCTTACAGGGGGTGGCCTCTGGAAACACCATATATTTT.

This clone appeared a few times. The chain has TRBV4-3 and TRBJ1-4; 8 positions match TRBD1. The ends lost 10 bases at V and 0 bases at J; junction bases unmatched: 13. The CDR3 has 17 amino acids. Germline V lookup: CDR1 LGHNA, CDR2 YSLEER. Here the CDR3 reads CATSPTGQGATNEKLFF. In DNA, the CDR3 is TGCGCCACCTCTCCTACCGGACAGGGCGCAACTAATGAAAAACTGTTTTTT.

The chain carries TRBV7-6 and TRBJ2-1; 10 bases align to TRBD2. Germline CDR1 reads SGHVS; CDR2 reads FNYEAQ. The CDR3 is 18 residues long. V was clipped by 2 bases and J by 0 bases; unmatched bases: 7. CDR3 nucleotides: TGTGCCAGCAGCTTAAGTAGCGGGGGGCTTAGCTCCTACAATGAGCAGTTCTTC. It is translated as CASSLSSGGLSSYNEQFF.

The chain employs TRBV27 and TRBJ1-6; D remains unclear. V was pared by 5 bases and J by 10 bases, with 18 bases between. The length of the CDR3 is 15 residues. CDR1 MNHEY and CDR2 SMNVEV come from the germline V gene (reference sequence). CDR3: CASSLDGLGRSPLHF. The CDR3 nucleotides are TGTGCCAGCAGTCTTGACGGGTTAGGTAGATCACCCCTCCACTTT.

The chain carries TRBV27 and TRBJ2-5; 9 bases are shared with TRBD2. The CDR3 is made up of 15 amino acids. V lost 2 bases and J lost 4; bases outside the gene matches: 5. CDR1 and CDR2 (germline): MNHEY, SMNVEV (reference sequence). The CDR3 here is CASSLRRGGIETQYF. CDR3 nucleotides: TGTGCCAGCAGTTTACGGCGGGGGGGCATAGAGACCCAGTACTTC.